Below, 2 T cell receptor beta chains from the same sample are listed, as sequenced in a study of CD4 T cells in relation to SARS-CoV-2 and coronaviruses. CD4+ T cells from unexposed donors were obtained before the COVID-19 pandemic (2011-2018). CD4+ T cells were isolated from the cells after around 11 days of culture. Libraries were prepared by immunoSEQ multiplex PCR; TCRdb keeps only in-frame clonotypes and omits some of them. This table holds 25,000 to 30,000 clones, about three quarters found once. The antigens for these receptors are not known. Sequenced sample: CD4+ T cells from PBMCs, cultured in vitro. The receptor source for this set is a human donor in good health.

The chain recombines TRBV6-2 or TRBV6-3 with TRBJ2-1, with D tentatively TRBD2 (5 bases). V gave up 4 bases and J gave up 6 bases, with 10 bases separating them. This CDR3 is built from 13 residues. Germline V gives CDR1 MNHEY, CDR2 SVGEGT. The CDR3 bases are TGTGCCAGCAGTTGGGAGCGACCCAATGAGCAGTTCTTC. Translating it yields CASSWERPNEQFF.

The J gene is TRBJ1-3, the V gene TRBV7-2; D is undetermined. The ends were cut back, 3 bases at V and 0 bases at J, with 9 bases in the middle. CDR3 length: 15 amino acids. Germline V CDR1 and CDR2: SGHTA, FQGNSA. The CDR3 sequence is CASSFGRSSGNTIYF. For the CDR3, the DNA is TGTGCCAGCAGCTTTGGCCGGAGCTCTGGAAACACCATATATTTT.